The 3 T cell receptor beta chains reported below all come from one sample, sequenced in a study of shared clonotypes between healthy human individuals. Here immunoSEQ multiplex PCR was the method, and the copy in TCRdb shows in-frame clones only, minus some. The data hold approximately 700,000 clones, with around 73% observed a single time. Sample: memory CD4+ T cells sorted from blood. Subset specified: CD45RA-negative fraction. The receptor set was obtained from a woman aged 25-40 years in good health.

In the case of this clone: This same CDR3 is encoded by further DNA sequences in the sample. The chain links TRBV7-3 to TRBJ1-1; D not resolved. Germline V CDR1 and CDR2: SGHTA, FQGTGA. This CDR3 region has 13 residues. V was pared by 2 bases and J by 5 bases, with 9 bases between. The chain's CDR3 is CASSLSGGTEAFF. The CDR3 DNA reads as TGTGCCAGCAGCTTATCCGGTGGAACTGAAGCTTTCTTT.

The gene calls are TRBV2 and TRBJ2-7; D not resolved. V was clipped by 1 base and J by 4 bases, with 11 bases between them. The CDR3 spans 14 residues. Germline assignment: CDR1 SNHLY and CDR2 FYNNEI. In DNA form, the CDR3 reads TGTGCCAGCAGTGAAGGCAGGACGAAATACGAGCAGTACTTC. It yields the protein CASSEGRTKYEQYF.

Concerning this clone: A read error may be the cause here, since a much bigger clone is one base away. The identical CDR3 is also encoded by other nucleotide sequences in the sample. This chain links TRBV10-1 with TRBJ1-1; tentative D call: TRBD1 (6 bases). CDR1 is WNHNN and CDR2 is SYGVQD in the germline V gene (reference sequence). The CDR3 covers 14 residues. Trimming left V 2 bases short and J 3 bases short, with 10 bases between. CDR3 DNA sequence: TGCGCCAGCAGTGAGGGGCAGGGGTACACTGAAGCTTTCTTT. Its protein product is CASSEGQGYTEAFF.